These T cell receptor beta chains were read from a single sample in a study of blood T cells in healthy people across ages. TCRdb fed the 5' RACE reads into MiXCR, producing one record per CDR3 protein. The repertoire includes about 1.5 million distinct CDR3 sequences, 35% to 45% of them detected once, and around 4% sits in the top ten. The specimen sequenced was blood. The origin of the receptors is a woman between 18 and 29 years old in good health. CDR3s include the opening cysteine and the closing phenylalanine or tryptophan. The D gene is left open where the match is weak. Some rows mark clone size as missing; the rest say once, few, many or name a class of expanded clone.

d_call j_call clone_size v_call cdr3_aa cdr3_nt
NA TRBJ1-2 NA TRBV4-3 CASSQGVHQNYGYTF TGCGCCAGCAGCCAAGGGGTACATCAGAACTATGGCTACACCTTC
TRBD2 TRBJ2-1 few TRBV9 CASSLRTSNEQFF TGTGCCAGCAGCTTAAGGACTAGCAATGAGCAGTTCTTC
TRBD2 TRBJ2-1 NA TRBV4-1 CASSQSSGHDEQFF TGCGCCAGCAGCCAGTCTAGCGGTCACGATGAGCAGTTCTTC
TRBD2 TRBJ2-1 few TRBV29-1 CSTPPSGSDEQFF TGCAGCACACCCCCTAGCGGGAGCGATGAGCAGTTCTTC
NA TRBJ2-1 few TRBV30 CAWYSGAAYNEQFF TGTGCCTGGTATTCAGGGGCTGCCTACAATGAGCAGTTCTTC
NA TRBJ2-5 NA TRBV20-1 CSARGAGQSGMKYF TGCAGTGCTAGAGGGGCGGGACAGAGTGGGATGAAGTACTTC
TRBD1 TRBJ2-3 few TRBV15 CATQTGTGEGTDTQYF TGTGCCACGCAAACCGGGACAGGGGAGGGAACAGATACGCAGTATTTT
TRBD1 TRBJ2-7 few TRBV4-3 CASRLPGQASEQYF TGCGCCAGCAGACTTCCGGGACAGGCTTCCGAGCAGTACTTC
NA TRBJ1-5 NA TRBV7-9 CASSLEGRNNQPQHF TGTGCCAGCAGCTTAGAAGGACGGAATAATCAGCCCCAGCATTTT
TRBD2 TRBJ2-1 few TRBV27 CASIGGGYNEQFF TGTGCCAGCATTGGGGGGGGGTACAATGAGCAGTTCTTC
NA TRBJ1-2 NA TRBV12-3/TRBV12-4 CASTSGAVGPPRGYTF TGTGCCAGCACCTCCGGTGCTGTAGGCCCCCCGCGTGGCTACACCTTC
NA TRBJ1-6 few TRBV9 CASSDSRVNNSPLHF TGTGCCAGCAGCGACAGCAGGGTAAATAATTCACCCCTCCACTTT
NA TRBJ2-3 few TRBV5-1 CASSPDTFTDTQYF TGCGCCAGCAGCCCCGACACTTTCACAGATACGCAGTATTTT
TRBD1 TRBJ2-3 NA TRBV20-1 CSAKDRVGPDTQYF TGCAGTGCTAAAGACAGGGTTGGCCCAGATACGCAGTATTTT
NA TRBJ2-4 NA TRBV6-2/TRBV6-3 CASSYSADPIGIQYF TGTGCCAGCAGTTACTCAGCAGATCCGATTGGCATTCAGTACTTC
NA TRBJ1-2 once TRBV20-1 CSATGTRDTEYGYTF TGCAGTGCAACCGGGACGCGAGATACCGAGTATGGCTACACCTTC
NA TRBJ2-5 NA TRBV6-5 CASSSGFETQYF TGTGCCAGCAGTTCCGGGTTCGAGACCCAGTACTTC
TRBD2 TRBJ2-1 few TRBV7-3 CASSFLADNEQFF TGTGCCAGCAGCTTCCTAGCGGACAATGAGCAGTTCTTC
TRBD2 TRBJ2-1 NA TRBV7-2 CASSPGTSFDEQFF TGTGCCAGCAGCCCCGGGACTAGCTTCGATGAGCAGTTCTTC
NA TRBJ1-1 NA TRBV7-9 CASIPLAGAQAFF TGTGCCAGCATTCCCCTCGCCGGGGCCCAAGCTTTCTTT
TRBD1 TRBJ2-3 NA TRBV6-1 CASSAGTADTQYF TGTGCCAGCAGTGCCGGGACAGCGGATACGCAGTATTTT
TRBD1 TRBJ2-4 NA TRBV20-1 CSAGDPGQGGNIQYF TGCAGTGCTGGGGATCCGGGACAGGGAGGAAACATTCAGTACTTC
NA TRBJ1-5 NA TRBV2 CASSDDRAYNQPQHF TGTGCCAGCAGTGACGACCGGGCCTATAATCAGCCCCAGCATTTT
TRBD2 TRBJ2-2 few TRBV6-5 CASSYAGESGELFF TGTGCCAGCAGTTACGCGGGGGAGTCCGGGGAGCTGTTTTTT
TRBD1 TRBJ2-5 few TRBV6-1 CASSEGGTGKETQYF TGTGCCAGCAGTGAAGGGGGGACAGGGAAAGAGACCCAGTACTTC
NA TRBJ2-3 NA TRBV9 CASSVSPDTDTQYF TGTGCCAGCAGCGTAAGCCCAGACACAGATACGCAGTATTTT
TRBD2 TRBJ2-3 few TRBV7-6 CASSFVLAGRGRADTQYF TGTGCCAGCAGCTTTGTCCTAGCGGGAAGAGGGAGGGCAGATACGCAGTATTTT
NA TRBJ1-2 NA TRBV5-1 CASSLDFAGWYGYTF TGCGCCAGCAGCTTGGACTTCGCGGGCTGGTATGGCTACACCTTC
TRBD1 TRBJ1-2 NA TRBV3-1 CASRPGQHSGGYTF TGTGCCAGCAGACCGGGACAGCATAGCGGTGGCTACACCTTC
NA TRBJ2-1 NA TRBV7-2 CASVSSSGDSYNEQFF TGTGCCAGCGTTAGCTCGAGCGGTGACTCCTACAATGAGCAGTTCTTC
TRBD1 TRBJ2-1 few TRBV6-6 CASSRRGTGDNEQFF TGTGCCAGCAGCCGACGGGGGACAGGGGACAATGAGCAGTTCTTC
NA TRBJ2-3 NA TRBV6-6 CASSYWVSIYTQYF TGTGCCAGCAGTTACTGGGTTAGCATATATACGCAGTATTTT
NA TRBJ1-1 NA TRBV5-1 CASKSSGRGLEGEAFF TGCGCCAGCAAATCCTCCGGCAGGGGCCTTGAGGGGGAAGCTTTCTTT
TRBD1 TRBJ2-1 NA TRBV11-2 CASSTRGNGMRNEQFF TGTGCCAGCAGCACCAGGGGGAATGGAATGCGTAATGAGCAGTTCTTC
NA TRBJ2-1 few TRBV2 CASTQDSYNEQFF TGTGCCAGCACACAGGACTCCTACAATGAGCAGTTCTTC
NA TRBJ2-1 NA TRBV20-1 CSASADRYNEQFF TGCAGTGCTTCCGCGGACAGATACAATGAGCAGTTCTTC
NA TRBJ1-2 NA TRBV18 CASSSDSSGYTF TGTGCCAGCTCCTCAGACAGTTCGGGCTACACCTTC
NA TRBJ2-7 NA TRBV6-1 CASRETASYEQYF TGTGCCAGCAGAGAGACGGCGTCCTACGAGCAGTACTTC
TRBD1 TRBJ1-5 NA TRBV7-2 CASSFLRGQPQHF TGTGCCAGCAGCTTTCTCAGGGGGCAGCCCCAGCATTTT
NA TRBJ1-6 NA TRBV5-5 CASNLVAANSPLHF TGTGCCAGCAATTTGGTGGCTGCGAATTCACCCCTCCACTTT
NA TRBJ1-2 NA TRBV6-5 CANSYASNYGYTF TGTGCCAACAGTTACGCCAGTAACTATGGCTACACCTTC
NA TRBJ1-1 NA TRBV27 CASSFSARGVMNTEAFF TGTGCCAGCAGTTTTTCTGCCAGGGGTGTCATGAACACTGAAGCTTTCTTT
NA TRBJ2-1 NA TRBV2 CASGSVGSYEQFF TGTGCCAGCGGTTCGGTGGGTAGCTATGAGCAGTTCTTC
NA TRBJ2-1 NA TRBV20-1 CSASVGASYNEQFF TGCAGTGCTAGCGTAGGGGCATCCTACAATGAGCAGTTCTTC
TRBD1 TRBJ2-1 once TRBV12-3/TRBV12-4 CASSYTGGVWNEQFF TGTGCCAGCAGTTACACAGGGGGCGTTTGGAATGAGCAGTTCTTC
NA TRBJ2-1 NA TRBV27 CASSPLGVTEQFF TGTGCCAGCAGTCCCCTTGGGGTTACTGAGCAGTTCTTC
NA TRBJ2-2 NA TRBV25-1 CASSDPEGVATGELFF TGTGCCAGCAGTGATCCGGAGGGGGTGGCGACCGGGGAGCTGTTTTTT